These 11 T cell receptor beta chains were sequenced from one sample in a study of Ad26.COV2.S vaccination and SARS-CoV-2 variants. Treatment defined: roughly 19 received Ad26.COV2.S at low or high dose, single or two shots; 5 received placebo; per-sample allocation not given. Specimens were obtained on day 63 following the first vaccine or placebo injection. Measured with immunoSEQ multiplex PCR; TCRdb has only the in-frame clones, and not every one. The sample has 410,000 or so clones; around nine tenths are singletons. The starting material was peripheral blood, obtained in a trial of Ad26.COV2.S vaccine versus placebo. These receptor sequences come from a person between 18 and 65 years old who received the Ad26.COV2.S COVID-19 vaccine or a placebo.

This chain uses TRBV18 with TRBJ2-7; TRBD1 might be the D (6 bases). CDR3 length equals 13 residues. CDR1 KGHSH and CDR2 LQKENI come from the germline V gene. Between the trimmed V and J ends, which lost 3 bases and 7 bases, there was a span of 13 bases. The CDR3 DNA is TGTGCCAGCTCACCTGAAGGACAGAGGGAGCAGTACTTC. Residues: CASSPEGQREQYF.

The chain links TRBV29-1 to TRBJ2-7; D gene ambiguous. The CDR3 extends over 12 amino acids. In germline, CDR1 is SQVTM, CDR2 ANQGSEA. V lost 4 bases to trimming and J lost 3 bases, with 10 bases between them. The CDR3 coding sequence is TGCAGCGTTGCCGGAGCCCGCTACGAGCAGTACTTC. Translating gives CSVAGARYEQYF.

The chain recombines TRBV15 with TRBJ1-1; tentatively, D is TRBD1 (6 bases). The length of the CDR3 is 16 residues. Trimming left V 4 bases short and J 1 base short, with 16 bases between. Germline assignment: CDR1 LNHNV and CDR2 YYDKDF (reference sequence). The CDR3 coding sequence is TGTGCCACCAGCACAAGCTCACAGGGACCGAACACTGAAGCTTTCTTT. Amino acids: CATSTSSQGPNTEAFF.

The genes are TRBV14 and TRBJ1-4; D is unclear. Germline CDR1 reads SGHDN; CDR2 reads FVKESK. This CDR3 is 17 amino acids long. V was trimmed by 5 bases and J by 5 bases, leaving 21 bases between them. CDR3 amino acids: CASSIRRQSRGNEKLFF. CDR3 nucleotide sequence: TGTGCCAGCAGCATCCGACGACAAAGCCGAGGGAATGAAAAACTGTTTTTT.

The chain employs TRBV5-1 and TRBJ2-2, with 9 positions matching TRBD1. V shed 8 bases, J shed 5 bases, and the junction held 7 bases outside the gene matches. The CDR3 length is 14 residues. Germline CDR1 SGHRS, CDR2 YFSETQ. In nucleotides, the CDR3 is TGCGCCAGTAGAACAGGGGGCGAAACCGGGGAGCTGTTTTTT. Protein: CASRTGGETGELFF.

The chain combines TRBV21-1 with TRBJ1-4. TRBV21-1 is designated a pseudogene. The CDR3 totals 17 residues. This chain's CDR3 is CASSKVVGGKTNEKLFF. The CDR3 region has the DNA TGTGCCAGCAGCAAAGTGGTCGGGGGCAAAACTAATGAAAAACTGTTTTTT.

J is TRBJ1-1 and V is TRBV7-9; no firm D call. Germline V gene data show CDR1 as SEHNR and CDR2 as FQNEAQ (reference sequence). V was pared by 1 base and J by 3 bases, with 12 bases between. The CDR3 loop spans 15 amino acids. CDR3 loop: CASSLGVGRDTEAFF. CDR3 coding DNA: TGTGCCAGCAGCTTAGGGGTGGGGAGGGACACTGAAGCTTTCTTT.

The genes are TRBV6-2 or TRBV6-3 and TRBJ1-5; D unclear. V was cut by 7 bases and J by 7 bases, with 17 bases left in between. The germline CDR1 and CDR2 sequences are MNHEY and SVGEGT. This CDR3 has 14 amino acids. CDR3 coding DNA: TGTGCCAGCACCCCCGATGTGGGATGGCAGCCCCAGCATTTT. This sequence encodes CASTPDVGWQPQHF.

On this clone: Other nucleotide sequences in the sample specify the same CDR3. The chain employs TRBV27 and TRBJ1-5; D unresolved. Trimming left V 3 bases short and J 5 bases short, with 11 bases between. Per germline, CDR1 MNHEY and CDR2 SMNVEV (reference sequence). The CDR3 covers 14 residues. The CDR3 loop is CASSFRGVDQPQHF. The CDR3 bases are TGTGCCAGCAGTTTCCGGGGTGTCGATCAGCCCCAGCATTTT.

This chain uses TRBV19 with TRBJ2-7; D not certain. Trimming stripped 4 bases from V and 3 bases from J, with 10 bases between. Germline lookup yields CDR1 LNHDA and CDR2 SQIVND (reference sequence). The CDR3 has 13 residues. CDR3 bases: TGTGCCAGTAGTACACACCCTAACTACGAGCAGTACTTC. Translation: CASSTHPNYEQYF.

This sequence joins TRBV28 and TRBJ2-7; D is unclear. Germline V gene data show CDR1 as MDHEN and CDR2 as SYDVKM. This CDR3 spans 13 amino acids. V was shortened by 2 bases and J by 3 bases, with 8 bases between the two germline ends. The CDR3 coding sequence is TGTGCCAGCAGTTTAGGGTTCGGCTACGAGCAGTACTTC. Encoded protein: CASSLGFGYEQYF.